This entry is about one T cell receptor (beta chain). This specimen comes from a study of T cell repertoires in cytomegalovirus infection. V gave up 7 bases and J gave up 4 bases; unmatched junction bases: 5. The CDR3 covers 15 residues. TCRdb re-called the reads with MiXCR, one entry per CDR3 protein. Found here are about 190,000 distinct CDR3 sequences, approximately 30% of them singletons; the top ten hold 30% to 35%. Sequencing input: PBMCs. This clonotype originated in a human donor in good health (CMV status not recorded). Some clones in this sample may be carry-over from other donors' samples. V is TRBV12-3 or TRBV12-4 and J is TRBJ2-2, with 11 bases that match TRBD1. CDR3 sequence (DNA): TGTGCCAGCACTCGGGGACAGGGGGGCACCGGGGAGCTGTTTTTT. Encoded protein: CASTRGQGGTGELFF.